These 21 T cell receptor beta chains were all obtained from the same sample, sequenced in a study of blood T cell repertoires in COVID-19 (dated by TCRdb to 2018 to 2021). Library generation was performed with the immunoSEQ multiplex PCR assay. Imported from immuneACCESS, the table was reduced by TCRdb to in-frame sequences with V and J called. These copies leave out some clones; in studies compared against another copy, an unresolved V gene accounts for under half, and the cause of the remainder is not known. Within this sample are 250,000 or so clones, with around 87% of them counted one time only. Around 5.1% of the sample goes to the ten largest clones. The sequencing sample was made of peripheral blood. The receptors stem from a woman aged 55-75 years with COVID-19, enrolled during active disease.

This chain connects TRBV7-3 to TRBJ2-1, with TRBD2 matching over 8 bases. J was trimmed by 12 bases and V by 2 bases; bases with no gene match: 6. The CDR3 is 13 amino acids. CDR1 and CDR2 from the germline V gene are SGHTA and FQGTGA. The CDR3 loop is CASSLGPREAQFF. In DNA form, the CDR3 reads TGTGCCAGCAGCTTAGGTCCGCGGGAGGCGCAGTTCTTC.

DNA for the CDR3: TGCGCCAGCAGCTTGAGACTAGCGGGGGTCACAGATACGCAGTATTTT. Amino acid sequence: CASSLRLAGVTDTQYF. The chain combines TRBV5-1 with TRBJ2-3, with TRBD2 identical over 12 bases. Germline V gene data show CDR1 as SGHRS and CDR2 as YFSETQ. The CDR3 contains 16 residues. The V gene end was trimmed by 1 base and the J gene end by 2 bases; junction bases not matched to a gene: 2.

V usage is TRBV2 and J usage is TRBJ2-3; tentative D call: TRBD1 (5 bases). Germline CDR1 reads SNHLY; CDR2 reads FYNNEI. The germline V and J ends were trimmed by 7 bases and 4 bases, with 18 bases remaining between them. This CDR3 has 15 amino acids. CDR3: CASIGPQGRSDTQYF. The CDR3 DNA follows: TGTGCCAGCATAGGTCCGCAGGGTAGGTCAGATACGCAGTATTTT.

The chain recombines TRBV11-2 with TRBJ2-7, with D possibly TRBD2 on 5 matching bases. This CDR3 region has 14 residues. The V and J ends lost 5 bases and 3 bases respectively, with 14 bases between them. Germline loops: CDR1 SGHAT, CDR2 FQNNGV. The CDR3 region is CASSSRGASYEQYF. The CDR3 DNA reads as TGTGCCAGCAGCAGCCGGGGAGCTAGCTACGAGCAGTACTTC. Supplemented by reference TRBV11-2 and TRBJ2-7, the full variable domain reads EAGVAQSPRYKIIEKRQSVAFWCNPISGHATLYWYQQILGQGPKLLIQFQNNGVVDDSQLPKDRFSAERLKGVDSTLKIQPAKLEDSAVYLCASSSRGASYEQYFGPGTRLTVT.

This clone was seen once. This chain links TRBV5-1 with TRBJ2-3; weak D call: TRBD2 (5 bases). Germline V CDR1 and CDR2: SGHRS, YFSETQ. This CDR3 region has 14 residues. Trimming removed 6 bases from V and 2 bases from J, with 13 bases in between. The CDR3 nucleotides read TGCGCCAGCACCACGACTGGACTCACAGATACGCAGTATTTT. This gives the protein CASTTTGLTDTQYF.

This rearrangement joins TRBV7-8 to TRBJ2-7, with 9 bases lining up with TRBD2. Germline CDR1 is SGHVS and CDR2 is FQNEAQ. CDR3 length: 14 amino acids. Trimming removed 5 bases from V and 3 bases from J; junction bases left unmatched: 5. This CDR3 is CASSRSGSVYEQYF. CDR3 sequence (DNA): TGTGCCAGCAGCCGTAGCGGGAGTGTCTACGAGCAGTACTTC.

This sequence joins TRBV2 and TRBJ1-4, with TRBD1 matching over 9 bases. The CDR3 consists of 14 residues. Germline loops: CDR1 SNHLY, CDR2 FYNNEI. Trimming cost V 8 bases and J 4 bases; bases outside gene matches: 5. This CDR3 reads CASARDRDNEKLFF. Written as DNA, the CDR3 is TGTGCCAGCGCGCGGGACAGGGATAATGAAAAACTGTTTTTT.

This chain connects TRBV5-5 to TRBJ2-7; 11 bases line up with TRBD1. Per germline, CDR1 SGHKS and CDR2 YYEKEE (reference sequence). The CDR3 has 15 amino acids. The ends lost 3 bases at V and 1 base at J; junction bases unmatched: 3. This chain's CDR3 is CASSWGTGGSYEQYF. DNA for the CDR3: TGTGCCAGCAGCTGGGGGACAGGGGGTTCCTACGAGCAGTACTTC.

This clone was detected only a few times. As DNA, the CDR3 is TGTGCCAGCAGCACCAGCGGGAGTTCCTACAATGAGCAGTTCTTC. Translating it yields CASSTSGSSYNEQFF. V and J are TRBV21-1 and TRBJ2-1; no check of the table's D call, TRBD2, against the DNA was made. TRBV21-1 is classified as a pseudogene. The CDR3 consists of 15 residues.

The chain uses TRBV7-9 and TRBJ1-5; D perhaps matches TRBD1 (5 bases). V lost 6 bases and J 1 base, leaving 10 bases between the germline ends. CDR1 and CDR2 from the germline V gene are SEHNR and FQNEAQ (reference sequence). This CDR3 is built from 14 residues. CDR3 region: CASSSGGSNQPQHF. The DNA for the CDR3 is TGTGCCAGCAGTTCCGGGGGAAGCAATCAGCCCCAGCATTTT.

The chain uses TRBV29-1 and TRBJ1-2, with D perhaps TRBD1 (6 bases). Trimming stripped 0 bases from V and 4 bases from J, with 15 bases between. Germline loops: CDR1 SQVTM, CDR2 ANQGSEA. This CDR3 is 15 amino acids long. CDR3 nucleotides: TGCAGCGTTGAAGATGGGGCGACAGGAATCTATGGCTACACCTTC. It specifies CSVEDGATGIYGYTF.

The chain links TRBV5-1 to TRBJ2-7; D not certain. V dropped 4 bases and J dropped 3 bases, with 11 bases sitting between them. The CDR3 is made up of 13 amino acids. Germline CDR1 is SGHRS and CDR2 is YFSETQ. The CDR3 is CASSVPPGYEQYF. The CDR3 nucleotides are TGCGCCAGCAGCGTACCCCCGGGCTACGAGCAGTACTTC.

Worth noting for this clone: Additional DNA sequences in this sample encode the identical CDR3. The chain recombines TRBV7-3 with TRBJ2-7; D might be TRBD1 (5 bases). This CDR3 has 14 residues. Between the trimmed V and J ends, which lost 5 bases and 2 bases, there was a span of 13 bases. CDR1 is SGHTA and CDR2 is FQGTGA in the germline V gene. The CDR3 nucleotides are TGTGCCAGCAGCCCCGGCCAAGGGGCCTACGAGCAGTACTTC. It specifies CASSPGQGAYEQYF.

The CDR3 protein is CASSHRDLGEQYF. The CDR3 DNA follows: TGTGCCAGCTCCCACAGGGATTTGGGCGAGCAGTACTTC. V and J are TRBV18 and TRBJ2-7; the D gene is possibly TRBD1 (6 bases). The length of the CDR3 is 13 residues. V was cut by 6 bases and J by 6 bases, with 15 bases left in between. Germline CDR1 is KGHSH and CDR2 is LQKENI.

This clone has just a few counts. Other nucleotide sequences in the sample specify the same CDR3. The rearrangement joins TRBV4-2 to TRBJ1-2; unclear D gene. Per germline, CDR1 LGHNA and CDR2 YNFKEQ. V was cut by 4 bases and J by 7 bases, with 10 bases left in between. The CDR3 totals 12 residues. The CDR3 loop is CASSPPTGGYTF. In DNA form, the CDR3 reads TGTGCCAGCAGCCCTCCGACGGGTGGCTACACCTTC.

The rearrangement links TRBV7-2 to TRBJ2-5, with 7 positions matching TRBD1. The CDR3 contains 15 residues. V was pared by 4 bases and J by 4 bases, with 9 bases of the junction left unmatched. In germline, CDR1 is SGHTA, CDR2 FQGNSA. This CDR3 reads CASSSLQGFGETQYF. In nucleotides, the CDR3 is TGTGCCAGCAGCTCACTACAGGGGTTCGGAGAGACCCAGTACTTC.

The chain carries TRBV30 and TRBJ2-7; 8 bases are shared with TRBD1. V was pared by 2 bases and J by 3 bases, with 3 bases of the junction left unmatched. This CDR3 is built from 13 residues. Germline CDR1 is GTSNPN and CDR2 is SVGIG (reference sequence). The CDR3 DNA follows: TGTGCCTGGAGTCTCGACAGGGGCTACGAGCAGTACTTC. The encoded protein is CAWSLDRGYEQYF.

This clone came up once. The chain couples TRBV7-9 to TRBJ1-1; 11 bases agree with TRBD1. After removal of 5 bases from V and 11 bases from J, the junction contained 13 bases not matched to a gene. Germline CDR1 reads SEHNR; CDR2 reads FQNEAQ (reference sequence). The CDR3 is 15 amino acids. CDR3 in DNA: TGTGCCAGCAGCCTCCGGACAGGGGGCAGTGATGGTGCTTTCTTT. It codes for CASSLRTGGSDGAFF.

For this clone: One end of the junction fails to match germline, which may point to a read error. In the same sample, other DNA sequences code for this CDR3. The rearrangement uses TRBV7-3 and TRBJ2-2; 7 positions agree with TRBD2. CDR1 is SGHTA and CDR2 is FQGTGA in the germline V gene. CDR3 length: 16 amino acids. Here the CDR3 DNA reads TGTGCCAGCAGCTCAACCGGGACTACGAACACCGGGGAACTGTTTTTT. The encoded protein is CASSSTGTTNTGELFF.

The chain has TRBV7-9 and TRBJ2-3, with TRBD1 matching 8 bases. CDR3 size: 15 residues. With 5 bases clipped from V and 2 bases from J, the junction kept 6 bases outside the gene matches. Germline CDR1 and CDR2: SEHNR and FQNEAQ (reference sequence). The CDR3 DNA reads as TGTGCCAGCAGCCCTACAGGGGGGTACACAGATACGCAGTATTTT. Protein: CASSPTGGYTDTQYF.

J is TRBJ2-3 and V is TRBV18; D not certain. The V gene's germline CDR1 is KGHSH and CDR2 LQKENI. Trimming left V 2 bases short and J 0 bases short, with 9 bases between. The CDR3 spans 15 residues. The CDR3 DNA reads as TGTGCCAGCTCACCAAACTCCCCTAGCACAGATACGCAGTATTTT. Translated, it gives CASSPNSPSTDTQYF.